This TCR beta chain originates from a study of graft-versus-host responses after intestinal transplantation. Study-wide findings and caveats: An association linked early post-transplant HvG declines with peak circulating GvH clone levels. Marrow from the recipient contained GvH clones, some of which had appeared first in ileum or blood.

A remark on this clone: Its antigen is unidentified.

Libraries were prepared by immunoSEQ multiplex PCR; TCRdb keeps only in-frame clonotypes and omits some of them. The table has about 96,000 clones, 80% to 95% seen once; the top ten hold around 0.18%. The germline gives CDR1 SNHLY, CDR2 FYNNEI. The V gene end was trimmed by 1 base and the J gene end by 9 bases; junction bases not matched to a gene: 6. The CDR3 loop spans 14 amino acids. Sample: unstimulated CD4+ T cells sorted from spleen or lymph node cells, taken before intestinal transplant. The TCR originated in a human donor who received an intestinal transplant. The rearrangement joins TRBV2 to TRBJ2-1; TRBD2 matches 7 bases. CDR3 DNA sequence: TGTGCCAGCAGTGAAGAAAGCGGGGTGGGTGAGCAGTTCTTC. The encoded protein is CASSEESGVGEQFF. The variable domain in full, with the rest retrieved from reference TRBV2 and TRBJ2-1, is EPEVTQTPSHQVTQMGQEVILRCVPISNHLYFYWYRQILGQKVEFLVSFYNNEISEKSEIFDDQFSVERPDGSNFTLKIRSTKLEDSAMYFCASSEESGVGEQFFGPGTRLTVL.